This T cell receptor (beta chain) was profiled in a study of T cell changes during pregnancy in multiple sclerosis. CDR3 length equals 11 residues. From germline, CDR1 is SGHVS and CDR2 FQNEAQ. With 5 bases removed from V and 8 bases from J, the gap between germline ends came to 9 bases. Data came from immunoSEQ multiplex PCR; TCRdb stores just in-frame clones and leaves some out. The data show under 70,000 clones, approximately 90% seen once. The source was CD4+ T cells from peripheral blood mononuclear cells, collected in the first trimester of pregnancy. This sequence joins TRBV7-8 and TRBJ1-2, with D perhaps TRBD1 (5 bases). This clonotype was sampled from a female donor with multiple sclerosis, enrolled in a pregnancy study. The DNA for the CDR3 is TGTGCCAGCAGCCAGGGTGGGGGCTACACCTTC. It is translated as CASSQGGGYTF. The full variable domain, its missing parts supplied by reference TRBV7-8 and TRBJ1-2, is GAGVSQSPRYKVAKRGQDVALRCDPISGHVSLFWYQQALGQGPEFLTYFQNEAQLDKSGLPSDRFFAERPEGSVSTLKIQRTQQEDSAVYLCASSQGGGYTFGSGTRLTVV.